Listed here are 30 T cell receptor beta chains from one sample, sequenced in a study of shared clonotypes between healthy human individuals. Profiled with immunoSEQ multiplex PCR; TCRdb holds only in-frame clones, not every one. Here the sample spans some 2,100,000 clones, roughly 95% being singletons. The sequenced sample was naive CD4+ T cells sorted from blood. Subset: CD45RA+ positively selected. These receptors came from a man aged 18 to 30 in good health.

V and J are TRBV29-1 and TRBJ1-1, with D hard to call. The V end lost 5 bases, the J end lost 0 bases, and 10 bases lay between the germline ends. Germline loops: CDR1 SQVTM, CDR2 ANQGSEA. The length of the CDR3 is 13 residues. CDR3 sequence reads: CSVSSGMNTEAFF. Written as DNA, the CDR3 is TGCAGCGTTTCGTCGGGTATGAACACTGAAGCTTTCTTT.

This chain links TRBV5-1 with TRBJ2-1, with D perhaps matching TRBD1 or TRBD2 (6 bases each). CDR1 and CDR2 (germline): SGHRS, YFSETQ. With 0 bases removed from V and 6 bases from J, the gap between germline ends came to 10 bases. The CDR3 contains 14 residues. Written as DNA, the CDR3 is TGCGCCAGCAGCTTGGCGGGGGCCGCCAATGAGCAGTTCTTC. Translation: CASSLAGAANEQFF.

The chain links TRBV7-2 to TRBJ2-7; 10 nucleotides line up with TRBD2. This CDR3 is built from 16 residues. Losses at the gene ends were 5 bases for V and 3 bases for J; bases not matched to a gene: 10. CDR1 and CDR2 from the germline V gene are SGHTA and FQGNSA. CDR3 amino acids: CASSLSAGGPIYEQYF. The DNA of the CDR3 is TGTGCCAGCAGCCTGTCAGCGGGAGGGCCAATCTACGAGCAGTACTTC.

J is TRBJ2-3 and V is TRBV7-9, with TRBD1 as a possible D gene (5 bases). V lost 5 bases and J lost 7, with 10 bases in between. Germline V lookup: CDR1 SEHNR, CDR2 FQNEAQ (reference sequence). The CDR3 runs to 12 residues. As DNA, the CDR3 is TGTGCCAGCAGCGCCAGGGTAAATACGCAGTATTTT. As protein: CASSARVNTQYF. Full variable domain (remainder filled in from reference TRBV7-9 and TRBJ2-3): DTGVSQNPRHKITKRGQNVTFRCDPISEHNRLYWYRQTLGQGPEFLTYFQNEAQLEKSRLLSDRFSAERPKGSFSTLEIQRTEQGDSAMYLCASSARVNTQYFGPGTRLTVL.

Comment on this clone: The same CDR3 also results from other DNA sequences found in this sample. CDR3 loop: CASSLAANEKLFF. The CDR3 bases are TGCGCCAGCAGCTTAGCTGCTAATGAAAAACTGTTTTTT. The chain has TRBV5-1 and TRBJ1-4; no definite D call. Trimming stripped 2 bases from V and 3 bases from J, with 5 bases between. This CDR3 comprises 13 residues. CDR1 and CDR2 from the germline V gene are SGHRS and YFSETQ.

The rearrangement joins TRBV4-3 to TRBJ1-2, with D hard to call. Trimming shortened V by 4 bases and J by 5 bases, and 20 bases separated the two germline ends. The germline CDR1 and CDR2 sequences are LGHNA and YSLEER. The CDR3 runs 16 residues. The CDR3 protein is CASSPPGLGPPYGYTF. The CDR3 nucleotides read TGCGCCAGCAGCCCCCCGGGTCTGGGTCCCCCTTATGGCTACACCTTC.

This clone was detected once. The V and J genes are TRBV18 and TRBJ1-1; 7 nucleotides agree with TRBD1. J lost 3 bases, V lost 4 bases, and 2 bases had no gene match. Germline-derived CDR1 and CDR2 are KGHSH and LQKENI. The CDR3 extends over 13 amino acids. The DNA for the CDR3 is TGTGCCAGCTCACACGACAGGGACACTGAAGCTTTCTTT. It codes for CASSHDRDTEAFF.

Concerning this clone: The same CDR3 is also encoded by other DNA sequences in this sample. The V and J genes are TRBV4-1 and TRBJ2-3; 8 bases agree with TRBD2. The V segment lost 1 base and the J segment 1 base; nucleotides outside the gene matches: 1. The V gene's germline CDR1 is MGHRA and CDR2 YSYEKL. The CDR3 totals 15 residues. Here the CDR3 reads CASSQGSGGTDTQYF. The CDR3 nucleotides are TGCGCCAGCAGCCAAGGTAGCGGGGGCACAGATACGCAGTATTTT.

This clone appeared a single time. Other DNA sequences from this sample encode an identical CDR3 as well. The chain carries TRBV4-1 and TRBJ2-3, with a possible D match to TRBD2 (5 bases). Germline CDR1 is MGHRA and CDR2 is YSYEKL. There are 14 residues in the CDR3. V lost 1 base, J lost 3 bases, and 8 bases lay in between. CDR3 in DNA: TGCGCCAGCAGCCAAGCGGGGAGAACAGATACGCAGTATTTT. Protein sequence: CASSQAGRTDTQYF.

The chain employs TRBV11-2 and TRBJ2-5; D may be TRBD1 (6 bases). CDR1 is SGHAT, CDR2 FQNNGV, per germline. The CDR3 extends over 14 amino acids. The V end was cut by 6 bases, the J end by 1 base, with 12 bases between. The CDR3 DNA is TGTGCCAGCAGGTTAACAGGGACCCAAGAGACCCAGTACTTC. Amino acid sequence: CASRLTGTQETQYF.

The chain is built from TRBV2 and TRBJ1-1; TRBD1 matches at 9 bases. CDR1 and CDR2 (germline): SNHLY, FYNNEI. The V gene end was trimmed by 7 bases and the J gene end by 4 bases; junction bases not matched to a gene: 7. The CDR3 is made up of 14 amino acids. The CDR3 DNA sequence: TGTGCCAGCAACACAGGGGGCTCGGGCACTGAAGCTTTCTTT. Its translation: CASNTGGSGTEAFF.

This clone was counted between two and nine times. V is TRBV4-1 and J is TRBJ1-5; D gene uncertain. Germline V gives CDR1 MGHRA, CDR2 YSYEKL. V lost 0 bases to trimming and J lost 10 bases, with 10 bases between them. CDR3 length: 13 residues. The CDR3 DNA is TGCGCCAGCAGCCAAGATAGTGGTTATCCCCAGCATTTT. It specifies CASSQDSGYPQHF.

This sequence joins TRBV29-1 and TRBJ2-5; 7 bases align to TRBD1. The CDR3 totals 13 residues. Unmatched junction bases numbered 6, after V lost 7 bases and J lost 1 base. Germline values: CDR1 SQVTM, CDR2 ANQGSEA. CDR3 loop: CSAPTGFQETQYF. The CDR3 nucleotides are TGCAGCGCTCCGACAGGGTTCCAAGAGACCCAGTACTTC.

This rearrangement joins TRBV11-3 to TRBJ2-2; 7 bases agree with TRBD2. J gave up 7 bases and V 0 bases, and 2 bases lay outside the gene matches. Per germline, CDR1 SGHNT and CDR2 YENEEA. The CDR3 spans 14 residues. This CDR3 is CASSLEASGGELFF. In DNA, the CDR3 is TGTGCCAGCAGCTTAGAGGCTAGCGGCGGGGAGCTGTTTTTT.

V usage is TRBV19 and J usage is TRBJ2-3, with D possibly TRBD1 on 6 matching bases. The CDR3 runs 15 residues. CDR1 and CDR2 from the germline V gene are LNHDA and SQIVND (reference sequence). Deletions cut 0 bases from V and 5 bases from J, with 12 bases between. The CDR3 region is CASSIDSQGLDTQYF. CDR3 DNA sequence: TGTGCCAGTAGTATAGACTCACAGGGTTTAGATACGCAGTATTTT.

This chain joins TRBV6-1 and TRBJ2-7; tentatively, D is TRBD2 (5 bases). Trimming removed 4 bases at V and 1 base at J, with 8 bases between. This CDR3 spans 13 amino acids. Germline CDR1 reads MNHNS; CDR2 reads SASEGT. The chain's CDR3 is CASSVGNSYEQYF. In nucleotides, the CDR3 is TGTGCCAGCAGTGTCGGGAATTCCTACGAGCAGTACTTC.

The genes are TRBV9 and TRBJ2-3; TRBD2 aligns across 8 bases. Germline V gene data show CDR1 as SGDLS and CDR2 as YYNGEE. V gave up 3 bases and J gave up 1 base; unmatched junction bases: 10. The CDR3 sequence is 17 residues long. CDR3 amino acids: CASSARGDLVGTDTQYF. CDR3 sequence (DNA): TGTGCCAGCAGCGCGCGGGGGGACCTAGTTGGCACAGATACGCAGTATTTT.

The chain couples TRBV5-5 to TRBJ2-1; no clear D gene. Trimming shortened V by 0 bases and J by 0 bases, and 10 bases separated the two germline ends. Germline V gene data show CDR1 as SGHKS and CDR2 as YYEKEE (reference sequence). CDR3 length equals 16 residues. CDR3 region: CASSLAQVPSYNEQFF. The CDR3 DNA reads TGTGCCAGCAGCTTGGCCCAGGTTCCCTCCTACAATGAGCAGTTCTTC.

The chain carries TRBV28 and TRBJ2-4; 9 nucleotides line up with TRBD1. Trimming took 6 bases from V and 6 from J; bases not matched to a gene: 3. Germline CDR1 MDHEN, CDR2 SYDVKM. This CDR3 comprises 13 residues. The chain's CDR3 is CASSPGQGNIQYF. CDR3 coding DNA: TGTGCCAGCAGCCCGGGACAGGGAAACATTCAGTACTTC.

Remarks on this clone: The DNA is left out, because the CDR3 cannot be placed on it with certainty; the CDR3 is given as TCRdb lists it. The chain joins TRBV7-2 to TRBJ2-5; the table assigns TRBD1, which was not confirmed against the DNA. The CDR3 numbers 14 amino acids, ends counted. The germline V gene has CDR1 SGHTA and CDR2 FQGNSA. Here the CDR3 reads CASSFGQGRETQYF.

The genes are TRBV2 and TRBJ2-1; D not resolved. The CDR3 runs to 13 residues. Germline CDR1 SNHLY, CDR2 FYNNEI. Trimming removed 6 bases at V and 6 bases at J, with 12 bases between. Here the CDR3 reads CASSPRSINEQFF. The CDR3 nucleotides are TGTGCCAGCAGCCCACGCTCGATCAATGAGCAGTTCTTC.

Concerning this clone itself: The sample contains more than one DNA sequence encoding this CDR3. CDR3 sequence (DNA): TGTGCCTGGAGCCTTCTCCGCGGAGGGGGATATGGCTACACCTTC. It encodes CAWSLLRGGGYGYTF. The V gene is TRBV30, the J gene TRBJ1-2; D perhaps matches TRBD1 (6 bases). Germline V lookup: CDR1 GTSNPN, CDR2 SVGIG (reference sequence). The CDR3 has 15 amino acids. V gave up 3 bases and J gave up 5 bases, with 19 bases separating them.

The V call is TRBV6-5, the J call TRBJ2-7; 7 bases map to TRBD2. Germline lookup yields CDR1 MNHEY and CDR2 SVGAGI. J gave up 4 bases and V 0 bases, and 6 bases lay outside the gene matches. The CDR3 spans 15 residues. The CDR3 spells CASSYSGGNGYEQYF. The CDR3 bases are TGTGCCAGCAGTTACTCGGGGGGGAACGGGTACGAGCAGTACTTC.

The chain recombines TRBV6-5 with TRBJ1-6; 8 bases line up with TRBD1. The V gene's germline CDR1 is MNHEY and CDR2 SVGAGI. V trimming: 5 bases; J trimming: 10 bases; junction bases outside the gene matches: 7. CDR3 size: 14 residues. The CDR3 DNA reads TGTGCCAGCAGTACCGACAGGGGACGATCACCCCTCCACTTT. This codes for CASSTDRGRSPLHF.

The gene calls are TRBV10-1 and TRBJ2-7, with D unresolved. The length of the CDR3 is 15 residues. V was shortened by 0 bases and J by 5 bases, with 14 bases between the two germline ends. Germline V lookup: CDR1 WNHNN, CDR2 SYGVQD (reference sequence). DNA of the CDR3: TGCGCCAGCAGTGAGTCGGTCACCGGTCGTGACGAGCAGTACTTC. Translated: CASSESVTGRDEQYF.

CDR3 sequence reads: CASSLERAVQPTRDTQYF. DNA for the CDR3: TGTGCCAGCAGCTTAGAGCGAGCAGTTCAGCCCACGAGGGATACGCAGTATTTT. The V gene is TRBV7-8, the J gene TRBJ2-3; D gene unclear. The V gene's germline CDR1 is SGHVS and CDR2 FQNEAQ. The CDR3 runs 18 residues. V lost 1 base to trimming and J lost 6 bases, with 23 bases between them.

This chain joins TRBV27 and TRBJ2-3, with 8 bases aligning to TRBD1. The length of the CDR3 is 15 residues. Germline CDR1 is MNHEY and CDR2 is SMNVEV (reference sequence). Trimming took 6 bases from V and 3 from J; bases not matched to a gene: 8. The CDR3 nucleotides read TGTGCCAGCAGCCCACAGGGGGTTCGGACAGATACGCAGTATTTT. It translates to CASSPQGVRTDTQYF.

The V and J genes are TRBV6-1 and TRBJ2-5; the D is unclear. The germline V gene has CDR1 MNHNS and CDR2 SASEGT. The CDR3 totals 13 residues. The V end lost 3 bases, the J end lost 1 base, and 6 bases lay between the germline ends. CDR3 residues: CASSERFQETQYF. In nucleotides, the CDR3 is TGTGCCAGCAGTGAGAGATTCCAAGAGACCCAGTACTTC.

This clone has a single count. The chain couples TRBV7-2 to TRBJ2-1, with D perhaps matching TRBD1 or TRBD2 (5 bases each). Trimming removed 4 bases at V and 2 bases at J, with 9 bases between. CDR1 and CDR2 from the germline V gene are SGHTA and FQGNSA. CDR3 size: 14 residues. CDR3 sequence reads: CASSSRDPYNEQFF. CDR3 nucleotide sequence: TGTGCCAGCAGCTCCCGGGACCCCTACAATGAGCAGTTCTTC.

As DNA, the CDR3 is TGTGCCAGCAGTTACGGAGGCGGACCCAAGAAGGAGACCCAGTACTTC. Encoded protein: CASSYGGGPKKETQYF. The chain couples TRBV6-5 to TRBJ2-5; TRBD2 is a possible D gene (5 bases). The V and J ends lost 2 bases and 5 bases respectively, with 18 bases between them. Germline CDR1 MNHEY, CDR2 SVGAGI. The length of the CDR3 is 16 residues.